The rows below give T cell receptor beta chains drawn from one sample of a study of T cell responses to AZD1222 COVID-19 vaccine. The repertoire was sequenced with immunoSEQ multiplex PCR; TCRdb's copy has only in-frame clones and lacks some. The sample shows 79,000 or so clones, 70% to 80% of them seen only once. Source: peripheral blood, taken 28 days after the second dose of the MenACWY control vaccine. The receptors were sampled from an adult who received the MenACWY meningococcal vaccine as a control. The CDR3 runs from the conserved cysteine through the conserved F or W. A D gene is named only where the DNA matches it firmly.

NA | TRBV5-1 | CASRDSAAGETQYF
NA | TRBV15 | CATSREGNGDEQFF
NA | TRBV21-1 | CASRDYEQYF
NA | TRBV4-3 | CASSLRWPTYNSPLHF
TRBD2 | TRBV9 | CASSVDGGAGTDTQYF
NA | TRBV7-2 | CASSLSPTFNQPQHF
NA | TRBV7-8 | CASSPGLLANLYEQYF
NA | TRBV18 | CASSRPGPLSGELFF
NA | TRBV6-5 | CASRVLNNRQPQHF
NA | TRBV5-1 | CASSWEEGGSGNTIYF
NA | TRBV15 | CATSRDLGKSSYEQYF
NA | TRBV5-4 | CASSFGHNTEAFF
NA | TRBV12-3/TRBV12-4 | CASSLRQDTEAFF
NA | TRBV12-3/TRBV12-4 | CASSLGDQPQHF
TRBD1 | TRBV28 | CASSPTGGGKYGYTF
TRBD1 | TRBV7-9 | CASSSTGQAATEAFF
NA | TRBV13 | CASSLEVRGQGSGNTIYF
NA | TRBV3-1/TRBV3-2 | CASSQLSRSAGYTF
NA | TRBV28 | CASSFGESNSPLHF
NA | TRBV10-3 | CAISTSSYEQYF
NA | TRBV11-2 | CASSLSSYGYTF
NA | TRBV5-1 | CASTQGGKTEAFF
TRBD1 | TRBV19 | CASSSRGQNEQFF
TRBD2 | TRBV5-1 | CASSSSLAGGRETQYF
NA | TRBV4-3 | CASSQEIGHGYTF
NA | TRBV5-6 | CASSLGDTGELFF